This entry concerns a single T cell receptor beta chain. Its antigen is unknown. Some clones are missing from TCRdb's copy, which holds only in-frame ones; the method was immunoSEQ multiplex PCR. Found here are about 97,000 clones, about four fifths of them singletons; the top ten hold about 3%. The data were taken from a study of radiotherapy plus CTLA-4 blockade in lung cancer. Turning to the study itself: An objective response was seen in under 20% of patients, and disease control in less than 40%.

CDR1 PRHDT and CDR2 FYEKMQ come from the germline V gene (reference sequence). The ends lost 5 bases at V and 5 bases at J; junction bases unmatched: 8. This CDR3 spans 15 amino acids. The study's findings and limits: There was expansion of tumor-derived TCR clones in blood after radiotherapy plus ipilimumab.

This chain joins TRBV13 and TRBJ2-5, with 10 bases aligning to TRBD1. This specimen was peripheral blood, taken from a patient treated with radiotherapy plus ipilimumab. This receptor was identified in a human donor with non-small cell lung cancer who had a partial response to radiotherapy plus ipilimumab. Some clones in this sample may be carry-over from other donors' samples. The CDR3: CASSARTGGSETQYF. Written as DNA, the CDR3 is TGTGCCAGCAGCGCCCGGACAGGGGGTAGCGAGACCCAGTACTTC. The complete variable domain, with remaining parts taken from reference TRBV13 and TRBJ2-5, reads AAGVIQSPRHLIKEKRETATLKCYPIPRHDTVYWYQQGPGQDPQFLISFYEKMQSDKGSIPDRFSAQQFSDYHSELNMSSLELGDSALYFCASSARTGGSETQYFGPGTRLLVL.